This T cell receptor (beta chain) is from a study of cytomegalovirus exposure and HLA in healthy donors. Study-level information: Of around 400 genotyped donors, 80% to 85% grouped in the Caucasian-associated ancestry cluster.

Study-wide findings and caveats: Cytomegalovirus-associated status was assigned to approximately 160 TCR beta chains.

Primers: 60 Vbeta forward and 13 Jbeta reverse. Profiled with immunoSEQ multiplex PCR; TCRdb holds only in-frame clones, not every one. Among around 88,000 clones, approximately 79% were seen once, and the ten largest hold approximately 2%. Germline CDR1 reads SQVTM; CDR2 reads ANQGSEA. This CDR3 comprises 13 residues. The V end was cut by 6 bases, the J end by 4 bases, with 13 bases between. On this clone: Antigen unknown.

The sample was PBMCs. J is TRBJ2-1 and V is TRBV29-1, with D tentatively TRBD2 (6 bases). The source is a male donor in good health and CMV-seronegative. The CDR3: CSVFRDSYNEQFF. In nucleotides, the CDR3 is TGCAGCGTCTTCCGGGACTCTTACAATGAGCAGTTCTTC.